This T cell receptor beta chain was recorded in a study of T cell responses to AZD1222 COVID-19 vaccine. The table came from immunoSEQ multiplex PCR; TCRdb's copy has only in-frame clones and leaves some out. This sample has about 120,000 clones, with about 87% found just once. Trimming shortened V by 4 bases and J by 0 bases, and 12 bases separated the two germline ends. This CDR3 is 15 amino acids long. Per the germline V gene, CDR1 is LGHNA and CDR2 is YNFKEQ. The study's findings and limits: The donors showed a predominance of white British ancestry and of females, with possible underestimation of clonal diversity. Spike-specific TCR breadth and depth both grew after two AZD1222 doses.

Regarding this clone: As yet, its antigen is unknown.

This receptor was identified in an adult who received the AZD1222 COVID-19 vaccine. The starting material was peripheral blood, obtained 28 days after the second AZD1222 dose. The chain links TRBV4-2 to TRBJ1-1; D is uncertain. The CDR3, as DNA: TGTGCCAGCAGCCCAGGCGTGAACATGAACACTGAAGCTTTCTTT. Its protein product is CASSPGVNMNTEAFF.